These 18 T cell receptor beta chains originate from one sample sequenced in a study of T-cell memory formation after mild COVID-19. One entry per CDR3 protein, called by TCRdb with MiXCR from the 5' RACE reads. The repertoire holds 85,000 to 130,000 distinct CDR3 sequences, with about a sixth as singletons. The source material was PBMCs or a T cell subset sorted from them (not recorded which). These receptor sequences come from an adult woman who had mild COVID-19 (a few samples of this study predate the infection). Cell type and time point are not known.

This clonotype was seen a handful of times. The chain carries TRBV6-2 or TRBV6-3 and TRBJ2-1; perhaps TRBD1 as D (5 bases). The CDR3 consists of 17 residues. Trimming pared 5 bases from V and 5 bases from J, leaving 22 bases between. The germline V gene encodes CDR1 MNHEY and CDR2 SVGEGT. As DNA, the CDR3 is TGTGCCAGCAGTCGACCCATAGCTGGGGCCCAGGACAATGAGCAGTTCTTC. It yields the protein CASSRPIAGAQDNEQFF.

The chain couples TRBV6-2 or TRBV6-3 to TRBJ2-2; 8 bases are shared with TRBD2. The CDR3 sequence is 17 residues long. Germline-derived CDR1 and CDR2 are MNHEY and SVGEGT. V lost 4 bases, J lost 6 bases, and 13 bases stayed unmatched. This CDR3 reads CASSSALSGGHSGELFF. CDR3 bases: TGTGCCAGCAGTTCGGCTCTTTCGGGGGGGCATTCCGGGGAGCTGTTTTTT.

This clonotype was recorded a few times. The V call is TRBV18, the J call TRBJ2-7; D call uncertain. This CDR3 is 15 amino acids long. The germline V and J ends were trimmed by 2 bases and 3 bases, with 14 bases remaining between them. The germline gives CDR1 KGHSH, CDR2 LQKENI. The CDR3 bases are TGTGCCAGCTCACCAAGCCCCGAGGCCATCTACGAGCAGTACTTC. This encodes CASSPSPEAIYEQYF.

The chain recombines TRBV4-2 with TRBJ2-5; a possible D gene is TRBD1 (6 bases). V was trimmed by 1 base and J by 1 base, leaving 13 bases between them. Germline CDR1 LGHNA, CDR2 YNFKEQ. This CDR3 spans 16 amino acids. As DNA, the CDR3 is TGTGCCAGCAGCCAAGGAGGACAGTTCCCCCAAGAGACCCAGTACTTC. It codes for CASSQGGQFPQETQYF.

There are a few counts of this clonotype. The V call is TRBV6-2 or TRBV6-3, the J call TRBJ2-5; TRBD2 aligns across 7 bases. The germline CDR1 and CDR2 sequences are MNHEY and SVGEGT. There are 14 residues in the CDR3. Trimming at V came to 6 bases and at J to 3 bases, leaving 7 bases not matched to a gene. The CDR3 region is CASSYGGTKETQYF. The CDR3 nucleotides are TGTGCCAGCAGCTACGGGGGGACTAAAGAGACCCAGTACTTC.

The V and J genes are TRBV7-2 and TRBJ2-3; D is ambiguous. Germline assignment: CDR1 SGHTA and CDR2 FQGNSA. The CDR3 spans 15 residues. Between the trimmed V and J ends, which lost 1 base and 0 bases, there was a span of 8 bases. The CDR3 spells CASSLDGYSTDTQYF. CDR3 nucleotides: TGTGCCAGCAGCTTAGATGGCTACAGCACAGATACGCAGTATTTT.

This clonotype was observed a handful of times. The rearrangement links TRBV4-3 to TRBJ2-5; 7 bases are a match to TRBD2. Germline lookup yields CDR1 LGHNA and CDR2 YSLEER. CDR3 length: 14 amino acids. The V segment lost 0 bases and the J segment 4 bases; nucleotides outside the gene matches: 2. CDR3 DNA sequence: TGCGCCAGCAGCCAAGATCGGGGGGTAGAGACCCAGTACTTC. It is translated as CASSQDRGVETQYF.

The rearrangement uses TRBV7-6 and TRBJ2-7; the D is unclear. This CDR3 is built from 12 residues. Germline assignment: CDR1 SGHVS and CDR2 FNYEAQ. V lost 5 bases to trimming and J lost 3 bases, with 8 bases between them. This CDR3 is CASSVGNYEQYF. The CDR3 DNA reads as TGTGCCAGCAGCGTAGGGAACTACGAGCAGTACTTC.

This clonotype was counted only a few times. The rearrangement uses TRBV9 and TRBJ2-7; 9 bases fit TRBD2. V was pared by 8 bases and J by 1 base, with 7 bases of the junction left unmatched. Germline V gene sequence: CDR1 SGDLS, CDR2 YYNGEE. This CDR3 is 14 amino acids long. In nucleotides, the CDR3 is TGTGCCAGTTCTAGCGGGACCTTTTCCTACGAGCAGTACTTC. Its translation is CASSSGTFSYEQYF.

V is TRBV4-2 and J is TRBJ2-5; TRBD2 might be the D (6 bases). Germline CDR1 and CDR2: LGHNA and YNFKEQ. This CDR3 region has 16 residues. The V end was cut by 3 bases, the J end by 4 bases, with 18 bases between. The CDR3 loop is CASSHPSEPSRETQYF. The CDR3 DNA reads as TGTGCCAGCAGCCACCCTAGCGAGCCCTCCCGAGAGACCCAGTACTTC.

The V call is TRBV20-1, the J call TRBJ2-3, with 7 bases that match TRBD2. The length of the CDR3 is 16 residues. Germline CDR1 DFQATT, CDR2 SNEGSKA (reference sequence). The V and J ends lost 0 bases and 2 bases, in that order; junction bases with no gene match: 8. CDR3 coding DNA: TGCAGTGCTAGAGATGGAGTAGCGGGCTACACAGATACGCAGTATTTT. Translation: CSARDGVAGYTDTQYF.

This clonotype was counted between two and nine times. The chain links TRBV7-3 to TRBJ2-1; a possible D gene is TRBD1 (5 bases). Trimming cost V 1 base and J 7 bases, with 5 bases left between them. Germline-derived CDR1 and CDR2 are SGHTA and FQGTGA. The CDR3 has 12 amino acids. In DNA form, the CDR3 reads TGTGCCAGCAGCTTAAAGGGGAATGAGCAGTTCTTC. It specifies CASSLKGNEQFF.

The chain is built from TRBV4-2 and TRBJ2-7, with 7 bases aligning to TRBD2. This CDR3 is 16 amino acids long. The V gene's germline CDR1 is LGHNA and CDR2 YNFKEQ. Germline trimming cut 4 bases from V and 2 bases from J; bases unmatched to any gene: 11. The CDR3 nucleotides are TGTGCCAGCAGCCCAACCGTGAGGGAGGGGACCTACGAGCAGTACTTC. Protein product: CASSPTVREGTYEQYF.

The rearrangement uses TRBV2 and TRBJ2-7; D is unresolved. Trimming pared 3 bases from V and 5 bases from J, leaving 14 bases between. The CDR3 loop spans 14 amino acids. Germline CDR1 reads SNHLY; CDR2 reads FYNNEI. CDR3: CASSDSDGWDEQYF. CDR3 nucleotides: TGTGCCAGCAGTGACTCCGACGGTTGGGACGAGCAGTACTTC.

This clonotype was seen a handful of times. This chain joins TRBV27 and TRBJ2-7; no firm D call. Germline CDR1 and CDR2: MNHEY and SMNVEV (reference sequence). The CDR3 has 11 amino acids. CDR3 in amino acids: CATSNAYEQYF. The CDR3 bases are TGTGCAACCTCTAACGCCTACGAGCAGTACTTC.

The J gene is TRBJ2-2, the V gene TRBV7-9, with D tentatively TRBD1 or TRBD2 (5 bases each). The ends were cut back, 1 base at V and 3 bases at J, with 18 bases in the middle. Per the germline V gene, CDR1 is SEHNR and CDR2 is FQNEAQ (reference sequence). CDR3 length equals 18 residues. CDR3 in amino acids: CASSLESEYGAYTGELFF. The CDR3 region has the DNA TGTGCCAGCAGCTTAGAGTCCGAGTACGGGGCGTACACCGGGGAGCTGTTTTTT. The full variable domain, completed using reference TRBV7-9 and TRBJ2-2, is DTGVSQNPRHKITKRGQNVTFRCDPISEHNRLYWYRQTLGQGPEFLTYFQNEAQLEKSRLLSDRFSAERPKGSFSTLEIQRTEQGDSAMYLCASSLESEYGAYTGELFFGEGSRLTVL.

This clonotype was observed a few times. The J gene is TRBJ2-1, the V gene TRBV2, with TRBD2 as a possible D gene (5 bases). The CDR3 is made up of 15 amino acids. The germline V gene encodes CDR1 SNHLY and CDR2 FYNNEI. V was trimmed by 7 bases and J by 0 bases, leaving 13 bases between them. The chain's CDR3 is CASKNPGSSYNEQFF. CDR3 DNA: TGTGCCAGCAAGAACCCGGGGAGCTCCTACAATGAGCAGTTCTTC. The full variable domain, with the rest looked up from reference TRBV2 and TRBJ2-1, is EPEVTQTPSHQVTQMGQEVILRCVPISNHLYFYWYRQILGQKVEFLVSFYNNEISEKSEIFDDQFSVERPDGSNFTLKIRSTKLEDSAMYFCASKNPGSSYNEQFFGPGTRLTVL.

In this sample, this clonotype turned up many times. This chain uses TRBV7-9 with TRBJ2-5, with D perhaps given as TRBD1 or TRBD2 (5 bases each). Looked up from germline, CDR1 is SEHNR and CDR2 is FQNEAQ (reference sequence). There are 16 residues in the CDR3. V was clipped by 3 bases and J by 2 bases, with 16 bases between them. CDR3 in amino acids: CASSFGWGILQETQYF. DNA for the CDR3: TGTGCCAGCAGCTTCGGTTGGGGGATTTTGCAAGAGACCCAGTACTTC.